The rows below give T cell receptor beta chains drawn from one sample of a study of T cell responses to AZD1222 COVID-19 vaccine. Profiled with immunoSEQ multiplex PCR; TCRdb holds only in-frame clones, not every one. The table lists around 140,000 clones, over 75% of them singletons, with under 1.5% in the top ten. Here the sequenced sample was peripheral blood, taken on day 0 of AZD1222 vaccination. These receptors were taken from an adult in good health. Both conserved end residues are part of each CDR3. A D gene is named only where the DNA matches it firmly.

V gene: TRBV7-8
J gene: TRBJ2-5
D gene: -
CDR3 protein: CASRRRRGLAETQYF

V gene: TRBV6-2/TRBV6-3
J gene: TRBJ2-1
D gene: -
CDR3 protein: CASSYGSRGNEQFF

V gene: TRBV28
J gene: TRBJ2-7
D gene: -
CDR3 protein: CASSLPREINIEQYF

V gene: TRBV3-1/TRBV3-2
J gene: TRBJ2-3
D gene: -
CDR3 protein: CASRLRTDDSDTQYF

V gene: TRBV3-1/TRBV3-2
J gene: TRBJ1-1
D gene: TRBD1
CDR3 protein: CASSRQGGSTEAFF

V gene: TRBV7-9
J gene: TRBJ2-1
D gene: -
CDR3 protein: CASSLYKGASWNEQFF

V gene: TRBV6-2/TRBV6-3
J gene: TRBJ1-2
D gene: -
CDR3 protein: CASSFGVDGYTF

V gene: TRBV27
J gene: TRBJ1-1
D gene: -
CDR3 protein: CASSKPLSRDGGRNTEAFF

V gene: TRBV19
J gene: TRBJ1-6
D gene: TRBD1
CDR3 protein: CASSPGTGGISPLHF

V gene: TRBV3-1/TRBV3-2
J gene: TRBJ1-4
D gene: TRBD1
CDR3 protein: CASSPPGTVNEKLFF

V gene: TRBV24-1
J gene: TRBJ2-3
D gene: TRBD2
CDR3 protein: CATSDYGTKVDTQYF

V gene: TRBV6-5
J gene: TRBJ1-2
D gene: -
CDR3 protein: CASSYWGNYGYTF

V gene: TRBV9
J gene: TRBJ1-6
D gene: -
CDR3 protein: CASSPRPNNSPLHF

V gene: TRBV6-5
J gene: TRBJ2-1
D gene: -
CDR3 protein: CASTRTGYPNEQFF

V gene: TRBV27
J gene: TRBJ1-5
D gene: -
CDR3 protein: CASSLLGGLSNQPQHF

V gene: TRBV6-6
J gene: TRBJ1-5
D gene: -
CDR3 protein: CASSYGGSNQPQHF

V gene: TRBV6-2/TRBV6-3
J gene: TRBJ1-1
D gene: -
CDR3 protein: CASSSVQGMWSTEAFF

V gene: TRBV24-1
J gene: TRBJ2-1
D gene: TRBD2
CDR3 protein: CATSDPGLADSYNEQFF

V gene: TRBV6-6
J gene: TRBJ1-3
D gene: TRBD1
CDR3 protein: CASSPDRGTGNTIYF

V gene: TRBV7-2
J gene: TRBJ1-5
D gene: TRBD1
CDR3 protein: CASSFRQGRDQPQHF

V gene: TRBV5-6
J gene: TRBJ1-6
D gene: -
CDR3 protein: CASSYNVGEDSPLHF

V gene: TRBV2
J gene: TRBJ2-3
D gene: -
CDR3 protein: CASSELASTDTQYF

V gene: TRBV7-9
J gene: TRBJ2-7
D gene: TRBD1
CDR3 protein: CASSIGQGFYEQYF

V gene: TRBV7-2
J gene: TRBJ2-2
D gene: TRBD1
CDR3 protein: CASSLSPPWTGSGELFF

V gene: TRBV6-2/TRBV6-3
J gene: TRBJ2-7
D gene: TRBD2
CDR3 protein: CASSYAGGYEQYF

V gene: TRBV2
J gene: TRBJ2-4
D gene: TRBD1
CDR3 protein: CASRQGLAKNIQYF

V gene: TRBV28
J gene: TRBJ1-2
D gene: -
CDR3 protein: CASSSIQVGGYTF

V gene: TRBV29-1
J gene: TRBJ2-1
D gene: TRBD2
CDR3 protein: CSATPLQRGRNEQFF

V gene: TRBV6-4
J gene: TRBJ2-2
D gene: -
CDR3 protein: CASSEAAGELFF

V gene: TRBV2
J gene: TRBJ2-7
D gene: -
CDR3 protein: CASGGSGKLHEQYF

V gene: TRBV27
J gene: TRBJ1-2
D gene: -
CDR3 protein: CATRHGAEANYGYTF

V gene: TRBV7-9
J gene: TRBJ2-3
D gene: -
CDR3 protein: CASSLALKDTQYF

V gene: TRBV11-2
J gene: TRBJ2-7
D gene: TRBD2
CDR3 protein: CASIPPTSGSPYEQYF

V gene: TRBV5-1
J gene: TRBJ2-2
D gene: -
CDR3 protein: CASSSAGAAGELFF

V gene: TRBV9
J gene: TRBJ2-2
D gene: -
CDR3 protein: CASSVSRGQGGTGELFF

V gene: TRBV7-9
J gene: TRBJ2-7
D gene: TRBD1
CDR3 protein: CASSHGTGSSYEQYF

V gene: TRBV4-3
J gene: TRBJ1-2
D gene: TRBD1
CDR3 protein: CASSQDSRGSYGYTF

V gene: TRBV5-6
J gene: TRBJ2-3
D gene: TRBD2
CDR3 protein: CASSLPGTSGIGTDTQYF

V gene: TRBV4-3
J gene: TRBJ2-2
D gene: -
CDR3 protein: CASSQVSVARSTGELFF

V gene: TRBV12-3/TRBV12-4
J gene: TRBJ1-6
D gene: -
CDR3 protein: CASGQPNSPLHF

V gene: TRBV28
J gene: TRBJ2-2
D gene: -
CDR3 protein: CASSLGTLKNTGELFF

V gene: TRBV10-3
J gene: TRBJ1-1
D gene: -
CDR3 protein: CAISEDSTNTEAFF

V gene: TRBV6-2/TRBV6-3
J gene: TRBJ2-7
D gene: -
CDR3 protein: CASSYSKGYEQYF

V gene: TRBV18
J gene: TRBJ1-2
D gene: -
CDR3 protein: CASSPLPEPTPYGYTF

V gene: TRBV4-3
J gene: TRBJ2-1
D gene: -
CDR3 protein: CASSQDRDSNNEQFF

V gene: TRBV19
J gene: TRBJ2-1
D gene: TRBD2
CDR3 protein: CASSIAGGPNEQFF

V gene: TRBV6-5
J gene: TRBJ1-2
D gene: -
CDR3 protein: CASSYEGRGYTF

V gene: TRBV10-2
J gene: TRBJ2-3
D gene: TRBD2
CDR3 protein: CASSESLGGSGRMGTDTQYF

V gene: TRBV7-7
J gene: TRBJ2-2
D gene: -
CDR3 protein: CASSADRNTGELFF

V gene: TRBV11-2
J gene: TRBJ1-5
D gene: -
CDR3 protein: CASSQTGRNQPQHF

V gene: TRBV18
J gene: TRBJ2-5
D gene: -
CDR3 protein: CASSPLFPAAETQYF

V gene: TRBV7-3
J gene: TRBJ2-1
D gene: TRBD2
CDR3 protein: CASSLYPTSGGYNEQFF

V gene: TRBV7-3
J gene: TRBJ2-1
D gene: TRBD2
CDR3 protein: CASSLSGGRSYNEQFF

V gene: TRBV19
J gene: TRBJ2-7
D gene: -
CDR3 protein: CASRGRGIHEQYF

V gene: TRBV7-3
J gene: TRBJ2-7
D gene: TRBD1
CDR3 protein: CASSLTGDSSYEQYF